These 9 T cell receptor beta chains originate from one sample sequenced in a study of T cell responses to AZD1222 COVID-19 vaccine. The method was immunoSEQ multiplex PCR; TCRdb's version includes in-frame clones alone and lacks a portion of them. The sample consists of roughly 150,000 clones, over 75% of them appearing once. Sequencing was performed on peripheral blood, taken on day 0 of AZD1222 vaccination. The receptor source for this set is an adult in good health.

This sequence joins TRBV7-6 and TRBJ2-6, with 7 bases aligning to TRBD1. The CDR3 has 18 amino acids. Losses at the gene ends were 3 bases for V and 1 base for J; bases not matched to a gene: 9. Germline assignment: CDR1 SGHVS and CDR2 FNYEAQ. In DNA, the CDR3 is TGTGCCAGCAGCTTTCCGGGACAGCCTGTATCTGGGGCCAACGTCCTGACTTTC. This encodes CASSFPGQPVSGANVLTF.

The chain has TRBV11-2 and TRBJ2-7; no clear D. This CDR3 region has 13 residues. Germline V gene lookup returns CDR1 SGHAT and CDR2 FQNNGV. The V gene lost 5 bases and the J gene lost 1 base, with 9 bases spanning the gap. The DNA for the CDR3 is TGTGCCAGCAGCCCCCGCAGTTCCTACGAGCAGTACTTC. Protein product: CASSPRSSYEQYF.

For the CDR3, the DNA is TGCGCCAGCAGCTTAATACTTGAGGGGAATGAAGCTTTCTTT. This encodes CASSLILEGNEAFF. J is TRBJ1-1 and V is TRBV5-1; D possibly corresponds to TRBD1 (5 bases). The CDR3 runs to 14 residues. Looked up from germline, CDR1 is SGHRS and CDR2 is YFSETQ. The V end was cut by 2 bases, the J end by 7 bases, with 15 bases between.

This chain uses TRBV6-4 with TRBJ2-3, with a tentative D call TRBD2 (6 bases). Germline CDR1 reads MRHNA; CDR2 reads SNTAGT. Between the trimmed V and J ends, which lost 4 bases and 0 bases, there was a span of 8 bases. The CDR3 extends over 14 amino acids. The CDR3 DNA reads as TGTGCCAGCAGTGCCGGGACTAGCACAGATACGCAGTATTTT. Translated, it gives CASSAGTSTDTQYF.

This clone was seen only once. This rearrangement joins TRBV19 to TRBJ1-1; 8 bases line up with TRBD1. The germline V gene has CDR1 LNHDA and CDR2 SQIVND (reference sequence). This CDR3 has 16 residues. Losses at the gene ends were 5 bases for V and 5 bases for J; bases not matched to a gene: 13. The CDR3 bases are TGTGCCAGTAGTGCGCGGACAGGGAGGGGGCGAACTGAAGCTTTCTTT. Its protein product is CASSARTGRGRTEAFF.

V gene TRBV11-3 combines with J gene TRBJ1-1; D is ambiguous. This CDR3 contains 15 residues. Germline assignment: CDR1 SGHNT and CDR2 YENEEA. V lost 0 bases to trimming and J lost 4 bases, with 12 bases between them. CDR3 in DNA: TGTGCCAGCAGCTTAGAGGGTGCAGCGGGCACTGAAGCTTTCTTT. Its translation: CASSLEGAAGTEAFF.

This clone was observed a single time. The gene calls are TRBV6-1 and TRBJ2-1; D is unclear. Trimming removed 3 bases from V and 8 bases from J, with 11 bases in between. CDR3 length equals 13 residues. Germline V gene data show CDR1 as MNHNS and CDR2 as SASEGT. As DNA, the CDR3 is TGTGCCAGCAGTGAGTTAGGCCTCGATGAGCAGTTCTTC. Protein: CASSELGLDEQFF.

This clone was observed once. The rearrangement uses TRBV24-1 and TRBJ1-3; D is unclear. V was shortened by 5 bases and J by 0 bases, with 7 bases between the two germline ends. The CDR3 has 14 residues. Germline V gene sequence: CDR1 KGHDR, CDR2 SFDVKD. The CDR3 DNA follows: TGTGCCACCAGTGTAACCTCCTCTGGAAACACCATATATTTT. Translated: CATSVTSSGNTIYF.

This chain links TRBV4-1 with TRBJ2-1; perhaps TRBD2 as D (5 bases). V lost 0 bases and J 14 bases, leaving 14 bases between the germline ends. Per the germline V gene, CDR1 is MGHRA and CDR2 is YSYEKL. The CDR3 spans 13 residues. CDR3 bases: TGCGCCAGCAGCCAAGACCTTACTAGAATTGAGTTCTTC. Protein: CASSQDLTRIEFF.